This TCR beta chain was obtained from a study of T cell responses to AZD1222 COVID-19 vaccine. Overall study: Investigators merged groups given second doses at roughly 4 or roughly 12 weeks. Study findings and constraints: Vaccine-related CD4 TCRs covered spike, predominating at 160-218 and 743-854. All repertoire sampling was performed exclusively after the peak T cell response. White British donors predominated, females outnumbered males, and clonal diversity was possibly underestimated.

The CDR3 is made up of 15 amino acids. Germline V gene data show CDR1 as SGDLS and CDR2 as YYNGEE. V lost 0 bases to trimming and J lost 2 bases, with 8 bases between them. TCRdb's table, derived via immunoSEQ multiplex PCR, lists solely in-frame clones and lacks some. The sample carries 200,000 or so clones, 85% to 95% recorded once. Regarding this clone: Antigen unknown.

This sequence was found in an adult in good health. Sequencing used peripheral blood, obtained on day 0 of AZD1222 vaccination. The chain employs TRBV9 and TRBJ2-2, with no clear D. CDR3 sequence: CASSVAPLNTGELFF. The CDR3 nucleotides are TGTGCCAGCAGCGTAGCTCCTCTTAACACCGGGGAGCTGTTTTTT.